This T cell receptor beta chain was captured by sequencing in a study of T cells after yellow fever vaccination. Whole-study results and caveats: Sorted repertoires could include abundant contaminating clonotypes from bulk cells.

TCRdb ran MiXCR on the 5' RACE reads and lists one entry per CDR3 protein. The repertoire holds 250,000 to 400,000 distinct CDR3 sequences, with around 4.3% as singletons. In its sample, this clonotype was seen many times. What it binds is unknown. The CDR3 length is 16 residues. Germline V CDR1 and CDR2: SGHNT, YENEEA. Trimming cost V 6 bases and J 6 bases; bases outside gene matches: 9. V usage is TRBV11-3 and J usage is TRBJ2-1; 12 bases are a match to TRBD1. The sequence was obtained from a man aged 18 to 30 who received the YFV17D yellow fever vaccine. Specimen: PBMCs, collected 15 days after the yellow fever booster vaccination. In nucleotides, the CDR3 is TGTGCCAGCAGTAAAACCGGGACAGGGGGCCTCAATGAGCAGTTCTTC. Protein: CASSKTGTGGLNEQFF.